This T cell receptor beta chain derives from a study of blood T cells in healthy people across ages. The authors ran a second PCR of roughly 6 to 11 cycles using a sample-barcoded 5' primer and a J-beta primer mix. One entry per CDR3 protein, called by TCRdb with MiXCR from the 5' RACE reads. The sample comprises fewer than 900,000 distinct CDR3 sequences, approximately 39% of which are singletons, and less than 25% rests with the top ten. This CDR3 has 16 amino acids. After removal of 4 bases from V and 0 bases from J, the junction contained 8 bases not matched to a gene. Germline CDR1 is KGHSH and CDR2 is LQKENI.

Material: blood. This receptor was identified in a woman aged 55-69 years in good health. The genes are TRBV18 and TRBJ1-1; 7 nucleotides match TRBD1. CDR3 in DNA: TGTGCCAGCTCACGACAGGGACAGATGATGAACACTGAAGCTTTCTTT. This gives the protein CASSRQGQMMNTEAFF.